Listed here is a single T cell receptor (beta chain). The CDR3 spans 17 residues. J gave up 0 bases and V 5 bases, and 8 bases lay outside the gene matches. CDR1 and CDR2 (germline): SGDLS, YYNGEE. This sample stems from a study of cytomegalovirus exposure and HLA in healthy donors. 60 Vbeta and 13 Jbeta primers were used in PCR. Clones were read by immunoSEQ multiplex PCR, and TCRdb kept only the in-frame ones, dropping some. The repertoire has around 150,000 clones, 70% to 85% of them found once; the top ten carry more than 2%. The chain links TRBV9 to TRBJ2-2, with 9 bases aligning to TRBD1. The sample was PBMCs. The origin of this receptor is a man aged 50 to 59 in good health and CMV-seropositive. The CDR3 sequence is CASRTGGAGANTGELFF. CDR3 coding DNA: TGTGCCAGCAGGACAGGGGGGGCGGGGGCGAACACCGGGGAGCTGTTTTTT.